These T cell receptor beta chains were read from a single sample in a study of T cell changes during pregnancy in multiple sclerosis. Profiling relied on immunoSEQ multiplex PCR, and the TCRdb table lists in-frame clones only, not all of them. The data show around 70,000 clones, 85% to 95% seen once. Sequenced here: peripheral blood, sampled in the second trimester of pregnancy. Source of these receptors: a female donor in good health, enrolled as a control in a pregnancy study. CDR3s include the opening cysteine and the closing phenylalanine or tryptophan. The D gene is left open where the match is weak. The size entry is marked missing in some rows and otherwise reads once, few, many or a size class.

j_call	d_call	clone_size	v_call	cdr3_aa	cdr3_nt
TRBJ1-1	-	-	TRBV4-3	CASSRASGNTEAFF	TGCGCCAGCAGCCGGGCAAGTGGGAACACTGAAGCTTTCTTT
TRBJ2-2	-	-	TRBV9	CASSPRGGSSTGELFF	TGTGCCAGCAGCCCCCGTGGGGGCTCGAGCACCGGGGAGCTGTTTTTT
TRBJ1-1	-	-	TRBV4-2	CASSAARGTEAFF	TGTGCCAGCAGCGCTGCAAGGGGGACTGAAGCTTTCTTT
TRBJ2-1	TRBD2	-	TRBV7-9	CASSMGPTSGGNEQFF	TGTGCCAGCAGCATGGGGCCGACTAGCGGGGGCAATGAGCAGTTCTTC
TRBJ2-7	-	-	TRBV6-1	CASTGTRTLYEQYF	TGTGCCAGCACTGGGACACGGACCTTATACGAGCAGTACTTC
TRBJ2-7	-	-	TRBV25-1	CAVGREVGEQYF	TGTGCTGTTGGCCGGGAAGTCGGCGAGCAGTACTTC
TRBJ1-3	-	-	TRBV9	CASSVQGPGNTIYF	TGTGCCAGCAGCGTTCAGGGGCCGGGAAACACCATATATTTT
TRBJ2-2	TRBD2	-	TRBV19	CASSIRRTSGGRNTGELFF	TGTGCCAGTAGTATCCGTAGGACTAGCGGGGGCAGGAACACCGGGGAGCTGTTTTTT
TRBJ2-1	TRBD1	once	TRBV11-1	CASSFRTGVMDEQFF	TGTGCCAGCAGCTTCCGGACAGGGGTTATGGATGAGCAGTTCTTC
TRBJ1-4	-	-	TRBV25-1	CASSETAARGEKLFF	TGTGCCAGCAGTGAAACTGCGGCCCGAGGAGAAAAACTGTTTTTT
TRBJ1-1	TRBD1	-	TRBV5-6	CASSRRRTGNTEAFF	TGTGCCAGCAGCCGCCGAAGGACAGGGAACACTGAAGCTTTCTTT
TRBJ2-1	-	-	TRBV19	CASSIVGGSNNNEQFF	TGTGCCAGTAGTATAGTAGGAGGGTCGAACAACAATGAGCAGTTCTTC
TRBJ2-7	TRBD1	-	TRBV5-6	CASSRDRAVEQYF	TGTGCCAGCAGCCGGGACAGGGCGGTCGAGCAGTACTTC
TRBJ2-3	-	-	TRBV9	CASSVGGAGENTQYF	TGTGCCAGCAGCGTGGGAGGAGCGGGTGAGAATACGCAGTATTTT
TRBJ1-5	TRBD1	few	TRBV2	CASRGQGLGLQPQHF	TGTGCCAGCAGGGGACAGGGTTTAGGGTTGCAGCCCCAGCATTTT
TRBJ1-5	TRBD1	-	TRBV18	CASSPGPGGAGQPQHF	TGTGCCAGCTCACCAGGGCCAGGGGGCGCAGGTCAGCCCCAGCATTTT
TRBJ1-1	-	-	TRBV7-9	CASSPDSPEAFF	TGTGCCAGCAGCCCCGACTCCCCTGAAGCTTTCTTT
TRBJ1-1	-	-	TRBV5-5	CASSSPRRDGPRAFF	TGTGCCAGCAGCTCCCCCCGGCGGGACGGACCGAGGGCTTTCTTT
TRBJ2-7	-	-	TRBV28	CASSRGAAYEQYF	TGTGCCAGCAGCCGGGGGGCGGCCTACGAGCAGTACTTC
TRBJ1-2	-	-	TRBV30	CAWSAGAYGYTF	TGTGCCTGGAGCGCAGGCGCCTATGGCTACACCTTC
TRBJ1-5	-	-	TRBV4-2	CASSQEIGNQPQHF	TGTGCCAGCAGCCAAGAAATCGGCAATCAGCCCCAGCATTTT
TRBJ2-3	TRBD2	-	TRBV5-1	CASSSERGGLGTQYF	TGCGCCAGCAGCTCCGAGCGGGGTGGCCTGGGTACGCAGTATTTT
TRBJ1-1	TRBD1	-	TRBV5-1	CASSLAGGNTEAFF	TGCGCCAGCAGCTTGGCAGGGGGGAACACTGAAGCTTTCTTT
TRBJ1-5	TRBD1	-	TRBV10-3	CAIRDGTGGNNQPQHF	TGTGCCATCAGGGACGGGACAGGGGGCAACAATCAGCCCCAGCATTTT
TRBJ2-3	-	-	TRBV6-4	CASSDAGGRDTQYF	TGTGCCAGCAGTGATGCTGGGGGCAGAGATACGCAGTATTTT
TRBJ2-1	-	-	TRBV6-1	CASSETEYEQFF	TGTGCCAGCAGTGAAACCGAGTATGAGCAGTTCTTC
TRBJ1-2	-	-	TRBV9	CASSVDGTNYGYTF	TGTGCCAGCAGCGTAGACGGGACTAACTATGGCTACACCTTC
TRBJ2-3	TRBD2	-	TRBV4-2	CASSPLAGEAPDTQYF	TGTGCCAGCAGCCCCCTAGCGGGGGAAGCACCAGATACGCAGTATTTT
TRBJ1-2	-	-	TRBV6-6	CASSFNPAGGYTF	TGTGCCAGCAGTTTTAACCCCGCGGGGGGCTACACCTTC
TRBJ1-5	-	-	TRBV7-8	CASSFSRNSNQPQHF	TGTGCCAGCAGCTTTTCCCGTAATAGCAATCAGCCCCAGCATTTT
TRBJ2-2	TRBD2	-	TRBV6-4	CASRNSGANTGELFF	TGTGCCAGCAGAAATAGCGGGGCCAACACCGGGGAGCTGTTTTTT
TRBJ2-1	-	-	TRBV11-2	CASSPTSRRSSYNEQFF	TGTGCCAGCAGCCCCACCTCGAGGAGAAGCTCCTACAATGAGCAGTTCTTC
TRBJ1-1	-	-	TRBV18	CASSLGQIEAFF	TGTGCCAGCTCACTCGGACAGATTGAAGCTTTCTTT
TRBJ1-1	-	-	TRBV18	CASSSTGTTEAFF	TGTGCCAGCTCATCAACAGGGACCACTGAAGCTTTCTTT
TRBJ1-1	-	-	TRBV27	CASSFGTTLRTEAFF	TGTGCCAGCAGTTTTGGAACTACGCTGAGGACTGAAGCTTTCTTT
TRBJ1-2	-	-	TRBV5-6	CASSLRRGRYGYTF	TGTGCCAGCAGCTTGCGCAGGGGAAGATATGGCTACACCTTC
TRBJ2-1	TRBD1	-	TRBV25-1	CASSASTGVDNEQFF	TGTGCCAGCAGTGCCTCGACAGGGGTGGACAATGAGCAGTTCTTC
TRBJ1-3	-	-	TRBV2	CASSGPNGDDGRNSGNTIYF	TGTGCCAGCAGTGGTCCAAACGGAGATGACGGCAGAAACTCTGGAAACACCATATATTTT
TRBJ1-3	-	-	TRBV7-9	CASSLSGSSGNTIYF	TGTGCCAGCAGCTTATCTGGCAGCTCTGGAAACACCATATATTTT
TRBJ1-2	-	-	TRBV28	CASSFKGYGYTF	TGTGCCAGCAGTTTTAAGGGGTACGGCTACACCTTC
TRBJ2-2	TRBD2	-	TRBV14	CASRPGTKNTGELFF	TGTGCCAGCAGACCCGGGACTAAGAACACCGGGGAGCTGTTTTTT